This T cell receptor beta chain originates from a study of early T cells in non-severe SARS-CoV-2 infection. In the study overall: Bulk RNA taken from unsorted whole blood was sequenced, leaving chains unpaired. General study findings and limits: Matching results from VDJdb favored anti-spike CD8 responses, leaving private and CD4 specificities undetected.

The V gene lost 5 bases and the J gene lost 1 base, with 8 bases spanning the gap. This CDR3 region has 13 residues. Germline loops: CDR1 LGHNT, CDR2 FRNRAP. This clonotype was detected a few times. Its antigen is undetermined. Attachment of unique molecular identifiers to individual cDNA molecules was performed. TCRdb re-derived calls from the 5' RACE reads in MiXCR, one entry per CDR3 protein. The sample has about 89,000 distinct CDR3 sequences; 14% to 15% are singletons. The rearrangement joins TRBV12-5 to TRBJ1-1; D not resolved. The receptor was isolated from an adult who was a healthcare worker with PCR-confirmed SARS-CoV-2 infection or an uninfected control (not recorded which). What was sequenced was whole blood. The CDR3 nucleotides are TGTGCTAGTGGTCCGAGAACGAACACTGAAGCTTTCTTT. It translates to CASGPRTNTEAFF.